Listed here are 4 T cell receptor beta chains from one sample, sequenced in a study of blood T cell repertoires in COVID-19 (dated by TCRdb to about 2020). Receptor amplification or capture employed the immunoSEQ multiplex PCR assay. Here the immuneACCESS table is served through TCRdb, limited to in-frame sequences with V and J called. Missing clones are a known gap in these copies; in checked studies unresolved V genes cover under half, and the rest lacks a known reason. Across this sample there are tens of thousands of clones, with around four fifths seen only once. The ten largest clones capture about 29% of the sample. Sequencing was carried out using peripheral blood. The receptors originated from a human donor in a cohort sampled during active COVID-19.

This clone was counted ten times or more. V usage is TRBV13 and J usage is TRBJ2-7; 8 nucleotides align to TRBD1. The CDR3 sequence is 14 residues long. Germline CDR1 is PRHDT and CDR2 is FYEKMQ (reference sequence). The trim removed 6 bases at V and 5 bases at J, leaving 9 bases unmatched. CDR3 nucleotide sequence: TGTGCCAGCAGTCGTACTGGACAGGGCGACGAGCAGTACTTC. It is translated as CASSRTGQGDEQYF.

The rearrangement uses TRBV7-9 and TRBJ2-1, with 14 nucleotides matching TRBD2. CDR3 size: 16 residues. Germline V gene lookup returns CDR1 SEHNR and CDR2 FQNEAQ (reference sequence). V was pared by 4 bases and J by 10 bases, with 9 bases of the junction left unmatched. CDR3 in amino acids: CASSSPGTSGGPEQFF. The CDR3 DNA reads TGTGCCAGCAGCTCCCCGGGGACTAGCGGGGGCCCAGAGCAGTTCTTC.

V is TRBV5-8 and J is TRBJ2-2; possibly TRBD2 for D (5 bases). V lost 4 bases, J lost 0 bases, and 10 bases lay in between. CDR1 is SGHTS and CDR2 is YDEGEE in the germline V gene. The CDR3 spans 15 residues. This chain's CDR3 is CASSPGVTNTGELFF. The CDR3, as DNA: TGTGCCAGCAGCCCCGGGGTGACGAACACCGGGGAGCTGTTTTTT.

The rearrangement joins TRBV12-3 or TRBV12-4 to TRBJ1-2; D is possibly TRBD1 (6 bases). This CDR3 comprises 13 residues. Deletions cut 6 bases from V and 8 bases from J, with 16 bases between. Here the CDR3 reads CASSLQAGDGYTF. CDR3 sequence (DNA): TGTGCCAGCAGCCTACAGGCAGGGGACGGCTACACCTTC.